The 17 T cell receptor beta chains below all came from one sample that was sequenced in a study of beta chain features in type 1 diabetes. Overall study findings and caveats: Researchers report that Type 1 diabetes patients had moderately but significantly shorter TCRB CDR3s across all four CD4+ subsets.

Expressed TCRB transcripts were sequenced because the isolated RNA had all been reverse transcribed beforehand. The method was immunoSEQ multiplex PCR; TCRdb's version includes in-frame clones alone and lacks a portion of them. The sample contains about 240,000 clones, about 15% of which appear only once. No antigen is known for these receptors. Material: naive CD4+ T cells from blood. Every receptor here comes from a man in his thirties or forties with type 1 diabetes.

The gene calls are TRBV18 and TRBJ1-3; D not certain. Looked up from germline, CDR1 is KGHSH and CDR2 is LQKENI. V was cut by 3 bases and J by 0 bases, with 12 bases left in between. This CDR3 spans 16 amino acids. CDR3 bases: TGTGCCAGCTCACCCACCGCCCCAGGCTCTGGAAACACCATATATTTT. Encoded protein: CASSPTAPGSGNTIYF.

The V gene is TRBV11-2, the J gene TRBJ2-1; D gene uncertain. Trimming removed 1 base from V and 4 bases from J, with 5 bases in between. The CDR3 totals 13 residues. The germline V gene encodes CDR1 SGHAT and CDR2 FQNNGV. The CDR3 nucleotides are TGTGCCAGCAGCTTAGCGTTGTACAATGAGCAGTTCTTC. It yields the protein CASSLALYNEQFF.

This clone was seen a handful of times. V is TRBV5-4 and J is TRBJ2-1; 10 nucleotides match TRBD2. Trimming cost V 0 bases and J 2 bases; bases outside gene matches: 2. There are 16 residues in the CDR3. The germline CDR1 and CDR2 sequences are SGHNT and YYREEE (reference sequence). The chain's CDR3 is CASSLELAGPYNEQFF. The CDR3 coding sequence is TGTGCCAGCAGCTTGGAACTAGCGGGGCCCTACAATGAGCAGTTCTTC.

The sample holds a few counts of this clone. The chain recombines TRBV29-1 with TRBJ2-3, with 11 bases aligning to TRBD2. Germline assignment: CDR1 SQVTM and CDR2 ANQGSEA. The V gene end was trimmed by 6 bases and the J gene end by 2 bases; junction bases not matched to a gene: 7. The CDR3 has 15 residues. This chain's CDR3 is CSVGGTSGNTDTQYF. The CDR3 DNA sequence: TGCAGCGTCGGAGGGACTAGCGGCAACACAGATACGCAGTATTTT.

The genes are TRBV5-1 and TRBJ1-1, with D unclear. V was clipped by 4 bases and J by 1 base, with 11 bases between them. This CDR3 contains 14 residues. CDR1 SGHRS and CDR2 YFSETQ come from the germline V gene. CDR3 residues: CASSPAGANTEAFF. Here the CDR3 DNA reads TGCGCCAGCAGCCCGGCGGGAGCGAACACTGAAGCTTTCTTT. The full variable domain, with the rest looked up from reference TRBV5-1 and TRBJ1-1, is KAGVTQTPRYLIKTRGQQVTLSCSPISGHRSVSWYQQTPGQGLQFLFEYFSETQRNKGNFPGRFSGRQFSNSRSEMNVSTLELGDSALYLCASSPAGANTEAFFGQGTRLTVV.

This chain links TRBV7-9 with TRBJ1-1; no definite D call. CDR3 length: 15 amino acids. The V end lost 7 bases, the J end lost 1 base, and 16 bases lay between the germline ends. Germline CDR1 SEHNR, CDR2 FQNEAQ (reference sequence). This chain's CDR3 is CASTLWSAPNTEAFF. In nucleotides, the CDR3 is TGTGCCAGCACCCTATGGTCCGCACCGAACACTGAAGCTTTCTTT.

As regards this clone: Other DNA sequences within the sample encode an identical CDR3. The chain links TRBV6-5 to TRBJ2-7, with 7 bases matching TRBD1. Trimming cost V 0 bases and J 3 bases; bases outside gene matches: 2. In germline, CDR1 is MNHEY, CDR2 SVGAGI. This CDR3 is built from 14 residues. CDR3 bases: TGTGCCAGCAGTTACTCCCGGGACAGCTACGAGCAGTACTTC. This encodes CASSYSRDSYEQYF.

This clone was seen more than once but under ten times. The gene calls are TRBV30 and TRBJ2-3, with TRBD1 matching over 9 bases. Looked up from germline, CDR1 is GTSNPN and CDR2 is SVGIG (reference sequence). There are 15 residues in the CDR3. Germline trimming cut 4 bases from V and 3 bases from J; bases unmatched to any gene: 8. This CDR3 reads CAWTPGQGITDTQYF. DNA for the CDR3: TGTGCCTGGACTCCGGGACAGGGTATAACAGATACGCAGTATTTT.

The DNA of the CDR3 is TGTGCCAGCAGCGTAGACAGCCCCCCCGGAAACACCATATATTTT. It codes for CASSVDSPPGNTIYF. J is TRBJ1-3 and V is TRBV9; D is unclear. V dropped 0 bases and J dropped 4 bases, with 11 bases sitting between them. The CDR3 spans 15 residues. Germline V CDR1 and CDR2: SGDLS, YYNGEE.

This clone showed up just a few times. CDR3 amino acids: CASSYSTGGSYEQYF. Here the CDR3 DNA reads TGTGCCAGCAGTTACTCGACGGGAGGCTCCTACGAGCAGTACTTC. This chain links TRBV6-5 with TRBJ2-7; 7 bases line up with TRBD2. Germline values: CDR1 MNHEY, CDR2 SVGAGI. The CDR3 spans 15 residues. J was trimmed by 0 bases and V by 0 bases; bases with no gene match: 2.

The V call is TRBV18, the J call TRBJ1-5; D not certain. Between the trimmed V and J ends, which lost 3 bases and 4 bases, there was a span of 10 bases. The germline gives CDR1 KGHSH, CDR2 LQKENI. This CDR3 is built from 14 residues. The CDR3, as DNA: TGTGCCAGCTCACCCGTACGTACTAATCAGCCCCAGCATTTT. It is translated as CASSPVRTNQPQHF.

This chain joins TRBV19 and TRBJ1-1; TRBD1 matches 11 bases. Germline V gene data show CDR1 as LNHDA and CDR2 as SQIVND (reference sequence). The CDR3 runs 15 residues. J lost 4 bases, V lost 7 bases, and 8 bases had no gene match. CDR3 bases: TGTGCCAGTATCAAAACCGGGACAGGGGGCACTGAAGCTTTCTTT. It encodes CASIKTGTGGTEAFF. The whole variable domain, filled in from reference TRBV19 and TRBJ1-1, reads DGGITQSPKYLFRKEGQNVTLSCEQNLNHDAMYWYRQDPGQGLRLIYYSQIVNDFQKGDIAEGYSVSREKKESFPLTVTSAQKNPTAFYLCASIKTGTGGTEAFFGQGTRLTVV.

The chain couples TRBV9 to TRBJ2-3, with 13 bases that match TRBD2. V lost 3 bases, J lost 7 bases, and 11 bases stayed unmatched. This CDR3 has 17 amino acids. The germline V gene has CDR1 SGDLS and CDR2 YYNGEE. CDR3 amino acids: CASSEPLLAGGLNTQYF. CDR3 coding DNA: TGTGCCAGCAGCGAGCCCTTACTAGCGGGAGGGTTAAATACGCAGTATTTT. Full variable domain (rest looked up from reference TRBV9 and TRBJ2-3): DSGVTQTPKHLITATGQRVTLRCSPRSGDLSVYWYQQSLDQGLQFLIQYYNGEERAKGNILERFSAQQFPDLHSELNLSSLELGDSALYFCASSEPLLAGGLNTQYFGPGTRLTVL.

The chain has TRBV18 and TRBJ2-1; 11 bases match TRBD2. The germline V gene has CDR1 KGHSH and CDR2 LQKENI. The J segment lost 15 bases and the V segment lost 4 bases, leaving 5 bases of the junction unmatched. This CDR3 has 12 residues. The chain's CDR3 is CASSLSGTSGFF. CDR3 bases: TGTGCCAGCTCACTATCCGGGACTAGCGGGTTCTTC.

This rearrangement joins TRBV27 to TRBJ1-5, with D possibly being TRBD1 (6 bases). Germline V gives CDR1 MNHEY, CDR2 SMNVEV (reference sequence). V lost 6 bases, J lost 7 bases, and 16 bases lay in between. CDR3 length: 14 residues. The CDR3 spells CASRRQESGQPQHF. The CDR3 DNA sequence: TGTGCCAGCAGAAGACAGGAGTCGGGCCAGCCCCAGCATTTT.

This rearrangement joins TRBV6-5 to TRBJ2-7; the match to TRBD1 covers 12 bases. Germline CDR1 reads MNHEY; CDR2 reads SVGAGI. Trimming removed 6 bases from V and 2 bases from J; junction bases left unmatched: 5. The CDR3 spans 15 residues. The CDR3, as DNA: TGTGCCAGCAGAAGAGGGACAGGGGGCACCTACGAGCAGTACTTC. It translates to CASRRGTGGTYEQYF.

The CDR3 region is CASSTIVPGQGQETQYF. The CDR3 nucleotides are TGTGCCAGCAGCACCATAGTCCCGGGACAGGGCCAAGAGACCCAGTACTTC. This chain links TRBV9 with TRBJ2-5, with 9 nucleotides matching TRBD1. The trim removed 4 bases at V and 1 base at J, leaving 11 bases unmatched. There are 17 residues in the CDR3. CDR1 and CDR2 from the germline V gene are SGDLS and YYNGEE.